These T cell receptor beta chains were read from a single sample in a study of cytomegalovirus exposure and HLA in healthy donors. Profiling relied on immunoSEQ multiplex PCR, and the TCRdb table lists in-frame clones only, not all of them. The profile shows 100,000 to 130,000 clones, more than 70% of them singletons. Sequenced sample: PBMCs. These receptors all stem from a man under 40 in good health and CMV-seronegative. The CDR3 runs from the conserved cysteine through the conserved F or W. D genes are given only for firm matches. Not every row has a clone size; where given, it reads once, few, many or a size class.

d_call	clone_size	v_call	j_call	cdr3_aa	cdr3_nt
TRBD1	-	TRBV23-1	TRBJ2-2	CASFRGGQGIPGELFF	TGCGCCAGCTTTCGAGGAGGACAGGGGATCCCCGGGGAGCTGTTTTTT
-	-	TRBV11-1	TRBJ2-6	CASSDTTLGSGANVLTF	TGTGCCAGCAGCGACACGACCCTCGGCTCTGGGGCCAACGTCCTGACTTTC
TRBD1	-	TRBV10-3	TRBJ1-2	CAITKGALSYGYTF	TGTGCCATCACCAAGGGGGCGCTTAGCTATGGCTACACCTTC
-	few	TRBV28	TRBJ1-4	CASSLWKELREKLFF	TGTGCCAGCAGTTTATGGAAAGAACTCAGGGAAAAACTGTTTTTT
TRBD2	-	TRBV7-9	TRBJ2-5	CASSLDAGGGETQYF	TGTGCCAGCAGCTTAGACGCGGGGGGAGGGGAGACTCAGTACTTC
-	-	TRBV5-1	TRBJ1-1	CASSSQGDTEAFF	TGCGCCAGCAGCTCACAGGGAGACACTGAAGCTTTCTTT
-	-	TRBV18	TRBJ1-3	CASSPLPPVPSSGNTIYF	TGTGCCAGCTCACCACTCCCCCCTGTTCCGTCCTCTGGAAACACCATATATTTT
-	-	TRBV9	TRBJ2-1	CASSVEPPGLLTNLNEQFF	TGTGCCAGCAGCGTAGAGCCCCCCGGACTCCTCACCAACCTCAATGAGCAGTTCTTC
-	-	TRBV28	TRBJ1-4	CASSSGGGQNEKLFF	TGTGCCAGCAGCTCGGGCGGGGGGCAGAATGAAAAACTGTTTTTT
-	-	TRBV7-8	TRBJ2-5	CASSLAFGFWEAETQYF	TGTGCCAGCAGCTTAGCATTTGGGTTCTGGGAGGCAGAGACCCAGTACTTC
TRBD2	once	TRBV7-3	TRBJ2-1	CASSSERGVDNEQFF	TGTGCCAGCAGCTCCGAGCGGGGAGTCGACAATGAGCAGTTCTTC
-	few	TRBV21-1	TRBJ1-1	CASSEMGTGVPRNTEAFF	TGTGCCAGCAGCGAAATGGGGACAGGGGTTCCCAGGAACACTGAAGCTTTCTTT
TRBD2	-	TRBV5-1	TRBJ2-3	CASNSDGGGVDTQYF	TGCGCCAGCAATTCGGACGGGGGAGGGGTAGATACGCAGTATTTT
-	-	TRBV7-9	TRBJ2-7	CASSRRADEQYF	TGTGCCAGCAGCCGTCGAGCGGACGAGCAGTACTTC
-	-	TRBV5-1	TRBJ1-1	CASSLSGGNTEAFF	TGCGCCAGCAGCTTGTCCGGCGGGAACACTGAAGCTTTCTTT
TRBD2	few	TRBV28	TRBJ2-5	CASETPGTSGPSKYF	TGTGCCAGCGAAACCCCCGGGACTAGCGGGCCATCCAAGTACTTC
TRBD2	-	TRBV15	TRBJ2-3	CATSSSGTSGSRDTQYF	TGTGCCACCAGCAGCTCCGGGACTAGCGGGAGTCGGGATACGCAGTATTTT
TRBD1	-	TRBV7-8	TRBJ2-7	CASSLMGQGKYEQYF	TGTGCCAGCAGCTTAATGGGACAGGGAAAGTACGAGCAGTACTTC
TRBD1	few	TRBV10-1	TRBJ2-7	CASSGSGTGKDEQYF	TGCGCCAGCAGTGGAAGTGGGACAGGGAAGGACGAGCAGTACTTC
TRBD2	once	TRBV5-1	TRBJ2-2	CASSGGGLANTGELFF	TGCGCCAGCAGTGGAGGGGGACTAGCGAACACCGGGGAGCTGTTTTTT
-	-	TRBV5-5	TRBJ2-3	CASSFPAASTDTQYF	TGTGCCAGCAGCTTCCCAGCGGCAAGCACAGATACGCAGTATTTT
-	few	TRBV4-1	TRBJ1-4	CASSPTIEKLFF	TGCGCCAGCAGCCCTACTATTGAAAAACTGTTTTTT
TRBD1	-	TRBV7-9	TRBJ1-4	CSSSSDYRGRGEKLFF	TGTTCCAGCAGCTCCGATTACAGGGGACGAGGTGAAAAACTGTTTTTT
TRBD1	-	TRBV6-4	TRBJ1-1	CASSRGQGEGLFF	TGTGCCAGCAGTCGAGGACAGGGGGAAGGCTTATTCTTT
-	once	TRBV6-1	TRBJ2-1	CASSADFGEQFF	TGTGCCAGCAGTGCGGACTTCGGCGAGCAGTTCTTC
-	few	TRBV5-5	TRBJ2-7	CASTLEEGRYEQYF	TGTGCCAGCACCCTCGAGGAGGGGCGCTACGAGCAGTACTTC
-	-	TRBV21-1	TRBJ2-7	CASSTPSGSREPHEQYF	TGTGCCAGCAGCACACCTAGCGGGAGTCGTGAGCCCCACGAGCAGTACTTC
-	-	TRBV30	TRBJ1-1	CAWSSLAGGEAFF	TGTGCCTGGAGCTCTTTGGCCGGGGGTGAAGCTTTCTTT
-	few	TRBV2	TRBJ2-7	CASSESDRDYEQYF	TGTGCCAGCAGTGAAAGTGACAGAGACTACGAGCAGTACTTC
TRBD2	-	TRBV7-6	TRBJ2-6	CASSLVGTRMTGANVLTF	TGTGCCAGCAGCTTAGTAGGGACTAGGATGACTGGGGCCAACGTCCTGACTTTC